This T cell receptor (beta chain) was captured in a study of shared clonotypes between healthy human individuals. Study overall: Every donor yielded three CD4 naive, three CD4 memory, two CD8 naive and one CD8 memory plate.

Sequencing was performed with immunoSEQ multiplex PCR; in TCRdb, only in-frame clones are kept and a portion is missing. The table records about 2.4 million clones, approximately 93% of them present only once. Turning to this clone: Its target is not known.

CDR1 and CDR2 (germline): GTSNPN, SVGIG (reference sequence). After removal of 2 bases from V and 3 bases from J, the junction contained 2 bases not matched to a gene. CDR3 size: 13 residues. Study-level points and caveats: The researchers took only blood, and tissue repertoires probably look different.

The V gene is TRBV30, the J gene TRBJ1-2; 8 nucleotides match TRBD1. The source is a man aged 18 to 30 in good health. Some clones in this sample may be carry-over from other donors' samples. The source material was naive CD4+ T cells from PBMCs. Regarding subset: CD45RA+ positively selected. The chain's CDR3 is CAWSTGGDYGYTF. CDR3 coding DNA: TGTGCCTGGAGTACAGGGGGAGACTATGGCTACACCTTC. Based on the CDR3 plus reference TRBV30 and TRBJ1-2, the full variable domain is SQTIHQWPATLVQPVGSPLSLECTVEGTSNPNLYWYRQAAGRGLQLLFYSVGIGQISSEVPQNLSASRPQDRQFILSSKKLLLSDSGFYLCAWSTGGDYGYTFGSGTRLTVV.